This entry lists 7 T cell receptor beta chains sequenced from one sample in a study of blood T cell repertoires in COVID-19. This table comes from immunoSEQ multiplex PCR, and its TCRdb copy is limited to in-frame clones, with some not included. The top ten hold around 21% of the sample, which has about 74,000 clones, roughly three quarters seen once. Material for sequencing was peripheral blood. The receptors derive from a man aged 70 or older with acute or convalescent COVID-19.

The gene calls are TRBV28 and TRBJ2-2; 12 bases align to TRBD2. From germline, CDR1 is MDHEN and CDR2 SYDVKM. The CDR3 contains 22 residues. Unmatched junction bases numbered 27, after V lost 6 bases and J lost 7 bases. The CDR3 here is CASSPPGQGTSGSHQTGGELFF. The CDR3 coding sequence is TGTGCCAGCAGCCCTCCGGGACAGGGGACTAGCGGGTCCCATCAAACGGGCGGGGAGCTGTTTTTT.

This chain joins TRBV10-3 and TRBJ1-5; D gene ambiguous. CDR3 length: 12 amino acids. Germline-derived CDR1 and CDR2 are ENHRY and SYGVKD. V was cut by 4 bases and J by 6 bases, with 7 bases left in between. The CDR3 bases are TGTGCCATCAGTGGTCCCGGTCAGCCCCAGCATTTT. Encoded protein: CAISGPGQPQHF.

V usage is TRBV5-1 and J usage is TRBJ2-4; 11 bases fit TRBD2. Unmatched junction bases numbered 0, after V lost 2 bases and J lost 5 bases. Germline CDR1 reads SGHRS; CDR2 reads YFSETQ. The CDR3 is 14 residues long. CDR3 in amino acids: CASSLLAGENIQYF. The CDR3 region has the DNA TGCGCCAGCAGCTTACTAGCGGGAGAAAACATTCAGTACTTC. Full variable domain (missing parts from reference TRBV5-1 and TRBJ2-4): KAGVTQTPRYLIKTRGQQVTLSCSPISGHRSVSWYQQTPGQGLQFLFEYFSETQRNKGNFPGRFSGRQFSNSRSEMNVSTLELGDSALYLCASSLLAGENIQYFGAGTRLSVL.

This clone was counted many times. V and J are TRBV28 and TRBJ1-1; a weak D match, TRBD1 (5 bases). The germline gives CDR1 MDHEN, CDR2 SYDVKM. Trimming took off 5 bases at V and 3 bases at J, with 16 bases between the two ends. This CDR3 region has 15 residues. CDR3: CASSDPAGGDTEAFF. The CDR3 DNA is TGTGCCAGCAGTGACCCCGCGGGGGGTGACACTGAAGCTTTCTTT.

In DNA, the CDR3 is TGCGCCAGCAGCCAGGACAGGGAGGACCAAGAGACCCAGTACTTC. As protein: CASSQDREDQETQYF. This chain uses TRBV5-1 with TRBJ2-5; TRBD1 aligns across 8 bases. Per germline, CDR1 SGHRS and CDR2 YFSETQ. V lost 4 bases, J lost 0 bases, and 5 bases stayed unmatched. The CDR3 consists of 15 residues.

This clone was picked up one time. The chain uses TRBV18 and TRBJ1-4; 7 bases are shared with TRBD1. Per germline, CDR1 KGHSH and CDR2 LQKENI. This CDR3 is 14 amino acids long. Trimming at V came to 4 bases and at J to 7 bases, leaving 6 bases not matched to a gene. The CDR3 DNA is TGTGCCAGCTCACGTCAGGGGACAGCTGAAAAACTGTTTTTT. It translates to CASSRQGTAEKLFF. The full variable domain, completed using reference TRBV18 and TRBJ1-4, is NAGVMQNPRHLVRRRGQEARLRCSPMKGHSHVYWYRQLPEEGLKFMVYLQKENIIDESGMPKERFSAEFPKEGPSILRIQQVVRGDSAAYFCASSRQGTAEKLFFGSGTQLSVL.

In the case of this clone: One junction end does not reproduce the germline sequence, and a read error may be involved. The identical CDR3 is also encoded by other nucleotide sequences in the sample. This chain uses TRBV7-7 with TRBJ2-3, with TRBD2 matching over 9 bases. From germline, CDR1 is SSHAT and CDR2 FNYEAQ (reference sequence). The CDR3 contains 15 residues. CDR3 residues: CASSLGLAGTDTQYF. Here the CDR3 DNA reads TGTGCTAGCAGCTTAGGGCTAGCGGGGACAGATACGCAGTATTTT.